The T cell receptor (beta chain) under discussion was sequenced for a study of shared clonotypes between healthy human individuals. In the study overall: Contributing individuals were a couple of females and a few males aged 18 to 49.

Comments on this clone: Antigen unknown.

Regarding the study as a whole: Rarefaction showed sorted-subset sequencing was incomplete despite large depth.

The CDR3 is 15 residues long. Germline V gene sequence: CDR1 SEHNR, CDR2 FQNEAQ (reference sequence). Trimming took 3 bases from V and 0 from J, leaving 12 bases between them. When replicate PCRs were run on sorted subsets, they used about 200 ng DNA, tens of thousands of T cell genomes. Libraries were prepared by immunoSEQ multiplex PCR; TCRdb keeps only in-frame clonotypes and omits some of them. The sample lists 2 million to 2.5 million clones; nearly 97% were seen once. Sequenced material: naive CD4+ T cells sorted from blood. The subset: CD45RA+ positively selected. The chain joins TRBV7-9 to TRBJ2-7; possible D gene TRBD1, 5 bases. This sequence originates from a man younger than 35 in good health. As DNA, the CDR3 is TGTGCCAGCAGCTTTGGGAACAGGAGCTCCTACGAGCAGTACTTC. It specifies CASSFGNRSSYEQYF.